This entry concerns a single T cell receptor beta chain. The antigen it recognizes is unknown. Germline and junction disagree at one end, which may indicate a read error. These data originate in a study of cytomegalovirus exposure and HLA in healthy donors (dated by TCRdb to about 2017). General notes on the study: An earlier analysis of about 530 of the donors reported roughly 300 Gb of sequence data and about 120 million unique TCR beta sequences obtained from 150 million to 200 million T cells. An early release that covered about 600 HLA-typed donors contained 300 to 350 gigabases of sequencing data and roughly 84 million unique TCR sequences. Of the 300 to 450 genotyped donors, 75% to 85% were placed in the genetic ancestry cluster associated with self-reported Caucasian donors. The study aimed to test whether signatures of past pathogen exposure could be identified by cataloging public T cell receptors. The study used immunosequencing to profile the T cell repertoires of more than 650 subjects and linked those repertoires to cytomegalovirus serostatus. Along with the approximately 620-subject first cohort, a separate validation cohort of over a hundred different subjects was used. To predict cytomegalovirus infection status, the study brought together high-throughput TCR immunosequencing, statistical association of individual TCRs with disease status, and machine learning. To study patterns of TCR occurrence, a later analysis re-analyzed previously published TCR beta repertoires from 600 to 750 donors and added high-resolution HLA genotyping. Rather than drawing on any new phenotypic data, the later analysis identified candidate immune exposures from TCR beta sequences and the way those sequences occurred across donors. An earlier analysis of roughly 580 of the donors used high-throughput TCR beta sequencing to judge whether each TCR beta V gene segment behaved as functional or pseudogenic. Alongside the repertoire data, information on donor age, sex, ethnicity and CMV serostatus was compiled. A later genetic analysis used genome-wide SNP genotypes for about three fifths of the 666 donors, treating that subset as a discovery cohort. All discovery cohort repertoires had been generated on a single sequencing platform. Both class I and class II loci were covered by HLA typing, at four-digit resolution. The number of donors typed differed by locus, with roughly 629-640 for A, B, C, DRB1 and DQB1, more than 500 for DQA1, about 610 for DPA1, and some 440 for DPB1. Roughly five DR-DQ haplotypes were handled as single units for association and clustering because linkage in the cohort was strong. Among approximately 370 genotyped donors of the cohort, an average of about 240,000 unique TCR beta nucleotide sequences was sequenced per donor, of which roughly 18% were non-productive.

Study-wide conclusions, independent of this receptor: According to the authors, the approach could potentially be generalized to other disease states and immunological phenotypes. Correlated functional status among segregating V segments might be attributable to linkage disequilibrium, but an unknown experimental factor could not be ruled out. A later analysis associated about 17,000 TCR beta sequences with specific HLA alleles at a false discovery rate of 0.05. The sequencing pipeline was judged likely to have produced a cluster of highly shared sequence variants as a technical artifact. Cytomegalovirus status was reported to be diagnosed by the classifier with high specificity and sensitivity in both the original and validation cohorts. The earlier analysis of nearly 600 of the donors excluded seventeen rarely observed V segments, including chromosome 9 orphons, because counts were too low. A later analysis found that most CMV-associated TCR beta chains appeared HLA-restricted, with HLA associations seemingly driven largely by CMV exposure. Strong co-occurrence of HLA alleles, especially DR and DQ, made assigning TCR associations to individual alleles difficult. The study listed 150 to 200 TCR beta chains as associated with cytomegalovirus. CMV serostatus was the only immune exposure information available for the cohort. Sequencing depth was assumed to be roughly uniform across donors in the presence/absence analyses, though that assumption may not hold. A later analysis reported that several top co-occurrence clusters appeared linked to parvovirus B19, influenza, CMV and Epstein-Barr virus. In a later analysis, HLA-associated TCR beta chains showed more clonal expansion and lower generation probabilities than non-associated chains that were equally common. A further reported finding was that TCR beta sequences accurately predicted the HLA-A and HLA-B alleles for most subjects in the first cohort. Across donors, most TCR sequences were observed very rarely, whereas some public TCRs were present in many individuals. In this cohort, only TCR beta chains were sequenced, and detectable features were limited by the absence of alpha or paired-chain data. A few of the identified cytomegalovirus-associated TCR beta chains were confirmed in vitro to be specific for cytomegalovirus antigens. Broadly in line with IMGT annotations, most TCR beta V segments showed up in productive rearrangements about 90% or about 30% of the time in an earlier analysis of 450 to 750 of the donors. Because the 87-base-pair reads could not distinguish some IMGT-functional V segments, including TRBV6-2 and TRBV6-3, those segments were excluded. A later analysis found that TCR association rates varied across HLA loci, with DRB1 alleles showing the most associated TCRs and HLA-C alleles the fewest. In a later genetic analysis, a missense DCLRE1C variant was associated with V-gene and J-gene trimming of TCR beta chains, and the association was replicated in an independent cohort. Because HLA typing was missing for some donors at each locus, association tests included only the typed subset. Compared with the roughly 670-donor mean, donors in an Asian-associated ancestry cluster had fewer N-insertions in productive TCRs, according to a later genetic analysis.

The protocol used for the library was the immunoSEQ multiplex PCR assay. A mixture of 60 forward primers for TCR Vbeta segments and 13 reverse primers for TCR Jbeta segments was used in the multiplex PCR. The CDR3 region of rearranged TCR beta genes was amplified from genomic DNA with a multiplex PCR assay. The Illumina HiSeq System was used to sequence the amplified TCR beta libraries as 87-base-pair reads. The authors processed their data as follows. In a later analysis, roughly 80 million unique TCR beta chains were counted across the 650 to 750 repertoires, and approximately 11 million of these chains were shared by at least two donors. To remove PCR and sequencing errors, raw reads were error-corrected and collapsed into unique sequences using a nearest-neighbor algorithm that merged closely related sequences. V, D and J gene segments were assigned by aligning CDR3 sequences to IMGT reference sequences. For a sequence to be retained, at least a six-nucleotide match to both a V gene segment and a J gene segment was required. A rearrangement counted as productive if the CDR3 had no stop codons and remained in frame with V and J, and every other rearrangement counted as non-productive. CDR3 was defined according to IMGT convention as the region running from the second conserved V-encoded cysteine to the conserved J-encoded phenylalanine. The earlier analysis of approximately 590 of the donors excluded any sequence lacking an unambiguous match to a single V gene segment. An earlier analysis of 587 of the donors classified V segments as functional when productive rearrangements were above 56.7% and as segregating when the standard deviation between donors was above 5%. To diagnose cytomegalovirus status from the catalog of TCR beta chain sequences, a statistical classification framework was built. A later analysis assigned V and J genes by comparing TCR nucleotide sequences with IMGT/GENE-DB human TR gene sequences. A later analysis assigned CDR3 sequences and most-parsimonious VDJ recombination scenarios with the TCRdist pipeline. In a later analysis, each TCR beta chain was defined by its CDR3 amino acid sequence together with its V-gene family, and reads lacking a unique V-gene family were excluded. To address suspected cross-contamination and a sequencing artifact, a later analysis removed approximately 590 highly shared, low-generation-probability nucleotide sequences. A later analysis calculated a clonal expansion index for each public chain from normalized within-repertoire ranks of inferred template counts. Generation probabilities in a later analysis came from a VDJ recombination model fitted to out-of-frame rearrangements, and those results were checked against IGoR. In a later analysis, hypergeometric tests were used to score TCR-TCR, TCR-HLA and TCR-CMV co-occurrence, with a repertoire-size bias correction applied to TCR pairs. False discovery rates were estimated in a later analysis by permuting HLA or CMV assignments 20 times. A later analysis grouped co-occurring TCRs with DBSCAN, adding TCRdist sequence similarity when clustering within HLA-allele-positive subsets. For co-occurrence clustering, repertoires with fewer than 30,000 or more than 120,000 public chains were excluded, along with five or six repertoires with anomalous nucleotide sharing. Entries here come from immuneACCESS through TCRdb and include only in-frame sequences with V and J called. Some clones fail to appear in such tables; in the studies checked, an unresolved V gene covers under half of the shortfall, and the cause of the remainder is unknown. V and J calls and clone size are those listed in that table; D and trimming were worked out from the DNA. This sample is represented by over 120,000 clones; about four fifths of them were singletons. The top ten clonotypes cover over 2% of the sample.

In total, roughly 670 healthy bone marrow donors made up the cohort. All cohort members were sampled while nominally healthy, although unrecorded immune exposures were likely present. The donor tested CMV seropositive, placing the donor among the 289 seropositive members of the cohort. Every donor gave a peripheral blood sample, and the peripheral blood mononuclear cells from that sample were used for TCR beta sequencing. The Qiagen DNeasy Blood Extraction Kit was used to extract genomic DNA from the blood cell samples. From its cysteine to its phenylalanine, the CDR3 spans 18 amino acids. Only CDR3 DNA remains: 54 bases, in frame from the first base. Sequences SEHNR (CDR1) and FQNEAQ (CDR2) are obtained from the germline V gene (reference sequence).

This sequence was found in a woman aged 18-35 years in good health and CMV-seropositive. Sequenced sample: PBMCs. The V and J segments used are TRBV7-9 and TRBJ1-2, with TRBD1 tentatively as D gene (6 bases match). The sequenced DNA: TGTTCCAGCAGCCAAAGCCCGGGACATATGCTCAATCCATATGGCTACACCTTC. Translated, this is CSSSQSPGHMLNPYGYTF.